The T cell receptor beta chain under discussion was sequenced for a study of molecular identifiers for immune sequencing clone quantification. The CD8+CD4-CCR7+CD45RA+ phenotype defined the sorted naive CD8 T cells. Preparation of the bulk TCR libraries relied on previously described methods and listed TCR primers. A single record per CDR3 protein comes from TCRdb applying MiXCR to the PCR reads. The data show tens of thousands of distinct CDR3 sequences, roughly a quarter seen once. On this clonotype: This sequence may be a read error, since a much larger clone differs from it by one base. Without the conserved terminal phenylalanine or tryptophan, this CDR3 likely stems from a read error.

The CDR3 has 16 residues. V was clipped by 3 bases and J by 3 bases; unmatched bases: 1. Germline V gene sequence: CDR1 DFQATT, CDR2 SNEGSKA (reference sequence). Sample: naive CD8+ T cells from blood, with Jurkat cell RNA spiked in. Subset of the sample: FACS-sorted CD8+CD4-CCR7+CD45RA+ naive T cells. The genes are TRBV20-1 and TRBJ2-6; TRBD2 matches 14 bases. The TCR was taken from a human donor in good health. Some libraries in this study had Jurkat cell RNA spiked in. CDR3 sequence (DNA): TGCAGTGCTAGGGGACTAGCGGGAGTTGGGGCCAACGTCCTGACTTCC. Translating gives CSARGLAGVGANVLTS.